The 15 T cell receptor beta chains below all came from one sample that was sequenced in a study of tumor-infiltrating lymphocytes in primary liver carcinoma. A primer matching the constant region was used to make TCR beta cDNA from approximately 0.45 ug of total RNA. Three rounds of nested multiplex PCR with slightly modified ARM-PCR produced TCR beta libraries. Primers for the first two PCR rounds were TRBV1-TRBV30 forward primers and a C-beta reverse primer (approximately 10 cycles per round). Using its own MiXCR run on the multiplex PCR reads, TCRdb lists one record per CDR3 protein. In the table there are tens of thousands of distinct CDR3 sequences, 60% to 80% of which are singletons. The approximately 17-32 mg bulk tissue piece was not sorted before simultaneous RNA and DNA extraction. The sequenced sample consisted of liver tumor tissue from sampling region 5. Documented subset: tumor region T5, tumor centre. The receptors come from a man aged 35 to 55 with primary liver carcinoma and hepatitis B virus infection.

As regards this clonotype: The CDR3 carries no conserved terminal phenylalanine or tryptophan, so it likely arises from a read error. V and J are TRBV6-2 or TRBV6-3 and TRBJ2-7; 13 positions match TRBD2. The length of the CDR3 is 17 residues. CDR1 is MNHEY and CDR2 is SVGEGT in the germline V gene. The CDR3 region has the DNA TGTGCCAGTAGTTACGATGGGGGGACTAGCGGGATCTACGAGCAGTACTTG. It yields the protein CASSYDGGTSGIYEQYL.

V gene TRBV28 combines with J gene TRBJ2-1; possible D gene TRBD2, 6 bases. This CDR3 region has 18 residues. V gave up 5 bases and J gave up 2 bases, with 22 bases separating them. The germline V gene encodes CDR1 MDHEN and CDR2 SYDVKM. CDR3 amino acids: CASSPLGLTGGPYNEQFF. As DNA, the CDR3 is TGTGCCAGCAGTCCCCTCGGACTAACAGGAGGGCCCTACAATGAGCAGTTCTTC.

Turning to this clonotype: At one of its ends the junction is not consistent with the germline gene, which may arise from a read error. The chain links TRBV7-9 to TRBJ2-5; tentatively, D is TRBD1 (6 bases). CDR1 is SEHNR, CDR2 FQNEAQ, per germline (reference sequence). CDR3 size: 14 residues. CDR3 residues: CTSSLSRGEETQYF. The CDR3 nucleotides are TGTACCAGCAGCTTATCCAGGGGAGAAGAAACCCAGTACTTC.

A remark on this clonotype: Lacking the conserved final phenylalanine or tryptophan, this CDR3 likely reflects a read error. The rearrangement uses TRBV11-1 and TRBJ2-4, with 10 bases fitting TRBD2. V lost 10 bases, J lost 2 bases, and 11 bases stayed unmatched. Germline V gene data show CDR1 as SGHAT and CDR2 as FQDESV (reference sequence). The CDR3 sequence is 16 residues long. DNA for the CDR3: TGTGCCAACTTTCCCGGGACTAGCGTGACCAAAAACATTCAGTACTTA. Its protein is CANFPGTSVTKNIQYL.

This clonotype showed up just once. V is TRBV29-1 and J is TRBJ2-1, with D perhaps matching TRBD2 (5 bases). CDR3 size: 11 residues. CDR1 and CDR2 from the germline V gene are SQVTM and ANQGSEA. Trimming shortened V by 4 bases and J by 9 bases, and 10 bases separated the two germline ends. The CDR3 sequence is CSVADGGEQFF. The CDR3, as DNA: TGCAGCGTTGCTGATGGAGGTGAGCAGTTCTTC.

The chain has TRBV12-3 or TRBV12-4 and TRBJ1-2, with D uncertain. The CDR3 totals 13 residues. V gave up 1 base and J gave up 4 bases, with 7 bases separating them. The CDR3 region has the DNA TGTGCCAGCAGTTTAGTCGTCGGCTATGGCTACACCTTC. It yields the protein CASSLVVGYGYTF.

This clonotype has more than one count but fewer than ten. This chain links TRBV7-6 with TRBJ2-5, with TRBD1 as a possible D gene (6 bases). The germline V gene has CDR1 SGHVS and CDR2 FNYEAQ. This CDR3 has 15 residues. The germline V and J ends were trimmed by 6 bases and 1 base, with 15 bases remaining between them. CDR3 sequence (DNA): TGTGCCAGCAGTCCCTTGACAGGCTTCCAAGAGACCCAGTACTTC. Its translation is CASSPLTGFQETQYF. The complete variable domain, with remaining parts taken from reference TRBV7-6 and TRBJ2-5, reads GAGVSQSPRYKVTKRGQDVALRCDPISGHVSLYWYRQALGQGPEFLTYFNYEAQQDKSGLPNDRFSAERPEGSISTLTIQRTEQRDSAMYRCASSPLTGFQETQYFGPGTRLLVL.

The chain links TRBV6-1 to TRBJ1-4; D gene ambiguous. This CDR3 is 14 amino acids long. Germline CDR1 MNHNS, CDR2 SASEGT. V lost 6 bases and J 2 bases, leaving 10 bases between the germline ends. The CDR3 sequence is CASRLTRTNEKLFF. The DNA of the CDR3 is TGTGCCAGCAGATTGACACGCACTAATGAAAAACTGTTTTTT.

As for this clonotype: Germline is not matched at one junction end, which may reflect a read error. The gene calls are TRBV28 and TRBJ1-4; 7 nucleotides line up with TRBD1. CDR1 is MDHEN and CDR2 is SYDVKM in the germline V gene. The CDR3 is 13 residues long. The CDR3 region has the DNA TGTGCCAACAGTCTTCCGGGACAGACAAAACTGTTTTTT. This sequence encodes CANSLPGQTKLFF.

Regarding this clonotype: Given the absence of the conserved phenylalanine or tryptophan at the CDR3 end, a read error is likely. The genes are TRBV5-1 and TRBJ2-1, with 7 bases fitting TRBD1. Germline V gene sequence: CDR1 SGHRS, CDR2 YFSETQ. This CDR3 has 12 residues. The CDR3 here is CASSSYRGEQFV. CDR3 coding DNA: TGCGCAAGCAGCTCCTACAGGGGCGAGCAGTTCGTC.

As to this clonotype: Compared with germline, one end of the junction differs, possibly owing to a read error. This rearrangement joins TRBV6-6 to TRBJ1-1; 8 bases agree with TRBD1. Per germline, CDR1 MNHNY and CDR2 SVGAGI (reference sequence). The CDR3 has 15 amino acids. CDR3 DNA sequence: TGTGCCAGTAGTTATCAAACAGGGGGTATGGGTGAAGCTTTCTTT. This codes for CASSYQTGGMGEAFF.

This clonotype is categorized as medium-sized (0.01 to 0.1%). V is TRBV6-2 or TRBV6-3 and J is TRBJ2-7; D is perhaps TRBD2 (6 bases). This CDR3 is built from 18 residues. V was trimmed by 2 bases and J by 4 bases, leaving 24 bases between them. Germline V gives CDR1 MNHEY, CDR2 SVGEGT. CDR3 DNA sequence: TGTGCCAGCAGTTACACTACTGACGTGGAGGGAGGCTGGTACGAGCAGTACTTC. It specifies CASSYTTDVEGGWYEQYF.

Regarding this clonotype: The junction and the germline gene differ at one end; a read error may be behind it. The J gene is TRBJ2-7, the V gene TRBV6-5; no reliable D call. From germline, CDR1 is MNHEY and CDR2 SVGAGI. This CDR3 comprises 15 residues. This chain's CDR3 is CASSHRAEASCEQYF. The CDR3 DNA reads TGTGCCAGTAGCCACCGGGCGGAAGCTTCCTGCGAGCAGTACTTC.

A remark on this clonotype: Germline and junction disagree at one end, which may indicate a read error. The chain uses TRBV12-3 or TRBV12-4 and TRBJ2-5; the D gene is possibly TRBD2 (5 bases). This CDR3 spans 13 amino acids. CDR3 bases: TGCGCTAGCAATTTGAGGTCAGAAGAGACCCAGTACTTC. It encodes CASNLRSEETQYF.

V is TRBV6-6 and J is TRBJ1-3, with D unresolved. CDR1 is MNHNY and CDR2 is SVGAGI in the germline V gene (reference sequence). V dropped 8 bases and J dropped 3 bases, with 5 bases sitting between them. The CDR3 consists of 11 residues. The CDR3 DNA follows: TGTGCCAGCTCAGGTGGAAACACCATATATTTT. This translates into CASSGGNTIYF.